One sample yielded the 13 T cell receptor beta chains listed below, sequenced in a study of T-cell memory formation after mild COVID-19. From the 5' RACE reads, TCRdb called clonotypes with MiXCR, one entry per CDR3 protein. Of more than 350,000 distinct CDR3 sequences in the sample, more than 20% were seen once. Sequenced input: PBMCs or a T cell subset sorted from them (not recorded which). These TCRs come from an adult woman who had mild COVID-19 (a few samples of this study predate the infection). Cell type and time point are not known.

V gene TRBV5-4 combines with J gene TRBJ2-2; 13 bases line up with TRBD2. Germline loops: CDR1 SGHNT, CDR2 YYREEE (reference sequence). The CDR3 runs 16 residues. Germline trimming cut 2 bases from V and 10 bases from J; bases unmatched to any gene: 8. The CDR3 sequence: CASSFGGLAGAVELFF. In nucleotides, the CDR3 is TGTGCCAGCAGCTTTGGTGGACTAGCGGGAGCCGTGGAGCTGTTTTTT.

Ten or more counts support this clonotype. The chain carries TRBV7-2 and TRBJ2-3; D is unclear. The germline CDR1 and CDR2 sequences are SGHTA and FQGNSA. The V and J ends lost 6 bases and 2 bases respectively, with 6 bases between them. The CDR3 is 12 residues long. CDR3 sequence (DNA): TGTGCCAGCAGTGCTTACACAGATACGCAGTATTTT. It translates to CASSAYTDTQYF.

CDR3 region: CASSLGGAGALDEQFF. CDR3 in DNA: TGTGCCAGCAGCTTAGGCGGGGCGGGGGCTTTAGATGAGCAGTTCTTC. The J gene is TRBJ2-1, the V gene TRBV7-9, with TRBD2 as a possible D gene (7 bases). Germline CDR1 and CDR2: SEHNR and FQNEAQ (reference sequence). The CDR3 totals 16 residues. Trimming removed 1 base at V and 8 bases at J, with 18 bases between.

This clonotype was detected a few times. The rearrangement uses TRBV20-1 and TRBJ2-5; D gene ambiguous. The germline V and J ends were trimmed by 3 bases and 1 base, with 21 bases remaining between them. The CDR3 loop spans 17 amino acids. Germline-derived CDR1 and CDR2 are DFQATT and SNEGSKA (reference sequence). CDR3 bases: TGCAGTGCTAGTCAGTTAAAAGGTGGTGCAATCCAAGAGACCCAGTACTTC. Translation: CSASQLKGGAIQETQYF.

The V and J genes are TRBV20-1 and TRBJ2-4, with 11 positions matching TRBD2. Germline V gene lookup returns CDR1 DFQATT and CDR2 SNEGSKA (reference sequence). Trimming took 6 bases from V and 8 from J; bases not matched to a gene: 21. This CDR3 is built from 18 residues. This chain's CDR3 is CSARPLSGTSGLTDIQYF. The DNA for the CDR3 is TGCAGTGCCAGACCCCTCTCCGGGACTAGCGGTCTCACGGACATTCAGTACTTC.

The chain carries TRBV4-1 and TRBJ2-7, with D uncertain. The CDR3 totals 15 residues. The germline V gene encodes CDR1 MGHRA and CDR2 YSYEKL. With 4 bases removed from V and 7 bases from J, the gap between germline ends came to 20 bases. The CDR3 coding sequence is TGCGCCAGCAGCCCAGGATTAGCAACCGTCGGGGAGCAGTACTTC. It codes for CASSPGLATVGEQYF.

The gene calls are TRBV24-1 and TRBJ1-5, with 9 positions matching TRBD1. The CDR3 runs to 14 residues. Germline assignment: CDR1 KGHDR and CDR2 SFDVKD. Losses at the gene ends were 3 bases for V and 9 bases for J; bases not matched to a gene: 5. CDR3 amino acids: CATSDGTGSRPQHF. CDR3 coding DNA: TGTGCCACCAGTGATGGGACAGGGTCACGGCCCCAGCATTTT.

The V gene is TRBV5-1, the J gene TRBJ2-3; the D gene is possibly TRBD2 (6 bases). Looked up from germline, CDR1 is SGHRS and CDR2 is YFSETQ. V lost 0 bases to trimming and J lost 5 bases, with 13 bases between them. The CDR3 spans 15 residues. The CDR3 loop is CASSLGDRRGDTQYF. The CDR3 bases are TGCGCCAGCAGCTTGGGGGACCGGCGGGGAGATACGCAGTATTTT.

This clonotype was detected many times. The chain combines TRBV6-5 with TRBJ1-2; the D is unclear. Germline V gene sequence: CDR1 MNHEY, CDR2 SVGAGI. Trimming shortened V by 6 bases and J by 2 bases, and 10 bases separated the two germline ends. This CDR3 region has 13 residues. The CDR3 loop reads CASSLGPNYGYTF. The CDR3 bases are TGTGCCAGCAGCCTCGGACCCAACTATGGCTACACCTTC.

V gene TRBV12-3 or TRBV12-4 combines with J gene TRBJ2-7; no clear D gene. V was cut by 6 bases and J by 5 bases, with 11 bases left in between. The CDR3 covers 12 residues. The CDR3 nucleotides are TGTGCCAGCAGGCTACGTTTCGACGAGCAGTACTTC. It codes for CASRLRFDEQYF.

J is TRBJ2-3 and V is TRBV6-2 or TRBV6-3; D is unresolved. The CDR3 is made up of 13 amino acids. With 0 bases removed from V and 1 base from J, the gap between germline ends came to 2 bases. CDR1 MNHEY and CDR2 SVGEGT come from the germline V gene. Here the CDR3 DNA reads TGTGCCAGCAGTTACTCGGGCACAGATACGCAGTATTTT. This encodes CASSYSGTDTQYF.

This clonotype was observed a few times. This chain uses TRBV4-2 with TRBJ2-4, with 9 bases aligning to TRBD1. Per the germline V gene, CDR1 is LGHNA and CDR2 is YNFKEQ. The junction had 7 bases not matched to a gene; V was cut back by 3 bases and J by 13 bases. The CDR3 length is 13 residues. In nucleotides, the CDR3 is TGTGCCAGCAGCCAGGACAGGGGTAGGTTGCAGTACTTC. It encodes CASSQDRGRLQYF.

Only a few counts were recorded for this clonotype. The rearrangement joins TRBV23-1 to TRBJ2-7; TRBD1 matches at 9 bases. TRBV23-1 is an ORF; its function is uncertain. V gave up 0 bases and J gave up 0 bases; unmatched junction bases: 9. The CDR3 is 18 amino acids. The CDR3 spells CASSQSDAQGAVSYEQYF. CDR3 nucleotide sequence: TGCGCCAGCAGTCAATCGGATGCACAGGGGGCGGTCTCCTACGAGCAGTACTTC.